The clone carrying this TCR beta chain was observed many times. The target antigen is unknown. This sample was included in a study of spatial heterogeneity in lung cancer. Background on the study: Matched bulk RNA-seq yielded a T cell module score, and TCR transcript counts in tumor regions correlated strongly with that score. Study-level results: Mutation tallies in tumors tracked expanded intratumoral alpha and beta TCR counts.

Time point reported: sample taken at primary tumor resection. TCRdb analysed the 5' RACE reads with MiXCR anew, one entry per CDR3 protein. In the table there are 23,000 or so distinct CDR3 sequences, 6.4% of which are singletons. The CDR3 totals 16 residues. Germline CDR1 is SEHNR and CDR2 is FQNEAQ (reference sequence). J gave up 4 bases and V 5 bases, and 11 bases lay outside the gene matches. The sample was lung tumor tissue, taken at surgery. The rearrangement links TRBV7-9 to TRBJ2-1; TRBD1 matches at 7 bases. The clonotype originates from a male donor with early-stage non-small cell lung cancer. CDR3 region: CASSPYMGDSYNEQFF. For the CDR3, the DNA is TGTGCCAGCAGCCCCTATATGGGGGACAGTTACAATGAGCAGTTCTTC.